These T cell receptor beta chains were read from a single sample in a study of shared clonotypes between healthy human individuals. The table came from immunoSEQ multiplex PCR; TCRdb's copy has only in-frame clones and leaves some out. Of roughly 510,000 clones listed, roughly 85% are singletons. Sequenced: PBMCs. These receptors were taken from a middle-aged woman in good health. Some clones in this sample may be carry-over from other donors' samples. Both conserved end residues are part of each CDR3. The D gene is left open where the match is weak. Clone size is shown for a subset of rows, as once, few, many or a class of expanded clone.

clone_size d_call j_call cdr3_length v_call cdr3_aa cdr3_nt
- - TRBJ2-1 12 TRBV6-5 CASSYLEERQFF TGTGCCAGCAGTTACCTAGAGGAACGGCAGTTCTTC
- - TRBJ2-5 11 TRBV6-5 CASSPGETQYF TGTGCCAGCAGCCCCGGAGAGACCCAGTACTTC
- - TRBJ2-2 15 TRBV19 CASSIARQDAGELFF TGTGCCAGTAGTATAGCCCGACAGGACGCCGGGGAGCTGTTTTTT
- - TRBJ1-4 15 TRBV7-8 CASRSQATTNEKLFF TGTGCCAGCAGATCCCAGGCTACAACTAATGAAAAACTGTTTTTT
few TRBD2 TRBJ2-3 15 TRBV11-2 CASSLLAGVGDTQYF TGTGCCAGCAGCTTACTAGCGGGAGTGGGAGATACGCAGTATTTT
- - TRBJ2-5 14 TRBV5-1 CASSLDSHRQTQYF TGCGCCAGCAGCTTGGACTCTCACAGGCAGACCCAGTACTTC
- - TRBJ1-1 13 TRBV30 CAWSRQIDTEAFF TGTGCCTGGAGTAGACAGATCGACACTGAAGCTTTCTTT
- - TRBJ2-7 13 TRBV7-3 CASSLAPSRGFYF TGTGCCAGCAGCTTAGCCCCCTCTAGGGGGTTTTACTTC
- - TRBJ2-7 14 TRBV5-1 CASSLGGPGYEQYF TGCGCCAGCAGCTTGGGGGGGCCAGGGTACGAGCAGTACTTC
- TRBD2 TRBJ2-3 17 TRBV7-9 CASSLRPGLASADTQYF TGTGCCAGCAGCCTAAGACCGGGACTAGCGTCGGCAGATACGCAGTATTTT
- TRBD2 TRBJ2-2 15 TRBV6-1 CASSEGLAGAGELFF TGTGCCAGCAGTGAAGGACTAGCGGGGGCCGGGGAGCTGTTTTTT
few TRBD1 TRBJ2-7 16 TRBV5-1 CASSLAMGTGTHEQYF TGCGCCAGCAGCTTGGCCATGGGGACAGGGACCCACGAGCAGTACTTC
- - TRBJ1-3 14 TRBV30 CAWSVIPRGNTIYF TGTGCCTGGAGTGTAATCCCCCGGGGAAACACCATATATTTT
- - TRBJ2-1 11 TRBV10-3 CAISAVNEQFF TGTGCCATCAGTGCTGTCAATGAGCAGTTCTTC
- TRBD1 TRBJ1-5 14 TRBV30 CALTGGSDNQPQHF TGTGCCTTGACAGGGGGCTCTGACAATCAGCCCCAGCATTTT
- - TRBJ1-1 14 TRBV9 CASSEGGLNTEAFF TGTGCCAGCAGCGAGGGCGGCTTGAACACTGAAGCTTTCTTT
- - TRBJ2-3 18 TRBV4-3 CASSQDMRVGPSTDTQYF TGCGCCAGCAGCCAAGATATGAGGGTGGGCCCTAGCACAGATACGCAGTATTTT
- - TRBJ1-1 12 TRBV5-4 CASSLTNTEAFF TGTGCCAGCAGCTTGACGAACACTGAAGCTTTCTTT
few - TRBJ2-5 14 TRBV7-3 CASSSQGGIETQYF TGTGCCAGCAGCTCCCAAGGCGGGATCGAGACCCAGTACTTC
- - TRBJ2-5 14 TRBV19 CASTPSGAQETQYF TGTGCCAGTACCCCGTCCGGGGCTCAAGAGACCCAGTACTTC
- - TRBJ1-2 12 TRBV14 CASSKPGYDYTF TGTGCCAGCAGTAAACCTGGCTATGACTACACCTTC
- TRBD1 TRBJ1-2 12 TRBV7-9 CASEKDREGYTF TGTGCCAGTGAAAAGGACAGGGAAGGCTACACCTTC
- - TRBJ2-7 14 TRBV18 CASSPGWDTYEQYF TGTGCCAGCTCACCTGGCTGGGACACATACGAGCAGTACTTC
- - TRBJ2-3 12 TRBV5-1 CASSPGGDTQYF TGCGCCAGCAGCCCTGGGGGTGATACGCAGTATTTT
- TRBD1 TRBJ2-6 16 TRBV10-3 CAINSGQGAGANVLTF TGTGCCATCAACTCCGGACAGGGGGCTGGGGCCAACGTCCTGACTTTC
- - TRBJ2-7 13 TRBV27 CASTRGGGYEQYF TGTGCCAGCACTCGTGGGGGAGGCTACGAGCAGTACTTC
- - TRBJ2-7 13 TRBV9 CASSGAPLTEQYF TGTGCCAGCAGCGGCGCACCGTTGACGGAGCAGTACTTC
- TRBD1 TRBJ1-2 15 TRBV28 CASSPSGQGAYGYTF TGTGCCAGCAGTCCGTCGGGACAGGGGGCCTATGGCTACACCTTC
- - TRBJ1-6 15 TRBV18 CASSTEGGKDSPLHF TGTGCCAGCTCGACCGAGGGGGGGAAGGATTCACCCCTCCACTTT
- - TRBJ1-4 17 TRBV5-1 CASSVGLGVNSGEKLFF TGCGCCAGCAGCGTGGGTTTGGGGGTGAATTCCGGGGAAAAACTGTTTTTT
- TRBD2 TRBJ2-1 17 TRBV5-1 CASSSEAGAPAYNEQFF TGCGCCAGCAGCTCAGAAGCGGGAGCCCCGGCCTACAATGAGCAGTTCTTC
- - TRBJ2-2 16 TRBV6-1 CASSELTGFLTGELFF TGTGCCAGCAGTGAATTAACGGGTTTCTTGACTGGGGAGCTGTTTTTT
- - TRBJ2-6 16 TRBV7-8 CASSLAPGSGANVLTF TGTGCCAGCAGCTTAGCGCCGGGATCTGGGGCCAACGTCCTGACTTTC
- TRBD2 TRBJ2-1 17 TRBV5-6 CASSLARGLAGMYEQFF TGTGCCAGCAGCTTGGCCAGGGGACTAGCGGGAATGTATGAGCAGTTCTTC
few - TRBJ1-1 14 TRBV5-1 CASSLDGGHTEAFF TGCGCCAGCAGCCTGGACGGTGGTCACACTGAAGCTTTCTTT
- TRBD2 TRBJ2-3 15 TRBV27 CASSPRTSGTDTQYF TGTGCCAGCAGTCCAAGGACTAGCGGCACAGATACGCAGTATTTT
- - TRBJ2-3 14 TRBV2 CASNINGGTDTQYF TGTGCCAGCAATATAAACGGGGGCACAGATACGCAGTATTTT
- - TRBJ2-5 14 TRBV2 CASSDRGGQETQYF TGTGCCAGCAGTGACAGGGGAGGGCAAGAGACCCAGTACTTC
many TRBD1 TRBJ2-1 15 TRBV25-1 CASSQEDRGFNEQFF TGTGCCAGCAGCCAAGAGGACAGGGGCTTCAATGAGCAGTTCTTC
- - TRBJ2-3 15 TRBV27 CASSLAGSSTDTQYF TGTGCCAGCAGTTTAGCTGGCAGTAGCACAGATACGCAGTATTTT
many - TRBJ2-7 15 TRBV6-1 CASSGLDGAAYEQYF TGTGCCAGCAGTGGTTTGGACGGGGCTGCCTACGAGCAGTACTTC
- - TRBJ1-2 15 TRBV2 CASSEATVSLYGYTF TGTGCCAGCAGTGAAGCTACAGTTTCGCTCTATGGCTACACCTTC
- - TRBJ1-2 15 TRBV6-1 CASSEGPVWSYGYTF TGTGCCAGCAGTGAAGGTCCAGTTTGGAGCTATGGCTACACCTTC
- - TRBJ2-2 15 TRBV4-2 CASSQDHGSTGELFF TGTGCCAGCAGCCAAGATCACGGGAGTACCGGGGAGCTGTTTTTT
- - TRBJ1-1 14 TRBV5-1 CASSRDTSNTEAFF TGCGCCAGCAGCAGAGACACCTCGAACACTGAAGCTTTCTTT
- TRBD2 TRBJ2-1 16 TRBV5-4 CASTEGGLASYNEQFF TGTGCCAGCACCGAGGGAGGGCTAGCGAGCTACAATGAGCAGTTCTTC
- - TRBJ2-7 14 TRBV19 CASSIRAGPYEQYF TGTGCCAGTAGTATTAGAGCAGGACCTTACGAGCAGTACTTC
once - TRBJ1-1 15 TRBV10-3 CAISESRGGVTEAFF TGTGCCATCAGTGAGTCGCGAGGGGGGGTCACTGAAGCTTTCTTT
- TRBD1 TRBJ1-1 12 TRBV29-1 CSVKGQGTEAFF TGCAGCGTCAAAGGACAGGGGACTGAAGCTTTCTTT
- - TRBJ2-7 10 TRBV27 CASGIYEQYF TGTGCCAGCGGGATCTACGAGCAGTACTTC
- - TRBJ2-5 16 TRBV9 CASSVERASGQETQYF TGTGCCAGCAGCGTAGAAAGGGCCTCGGGGCAAGAGACCCAGTACTTC
once - TRBJ1-2 16 TRBV4-3 CASSQAVGRDNYGYTF TGCGCCAGCAGCCAAGCGGTAGGTAGGGACAACTATGGCTACACCTTC
few - TRBJ2-1 14 TRBV2 CASSNRVGGNEQFF TGTGCCAGCAGCAACAGGGTGGGGGGCAATGAGCAGTTCTTC
- - TRBJ1-3 13 TRBV5-4 CASSSQGLRTIYF TGTGCCAGCAGTTCGCAGGGCCTGAGGACCATATATTTT
- - TRBJ1-1 15 TRBV7-2 CASSYPRQDNTEAFF TGTGCCAGCAGCTACCCTAGACAGGATAACACTGAAGCTTTCTTT
- TRBD2 TRBJ2-1 19 TRBV4-2 CASSPNSGSIRGSYNEQFF TGTGCCAGCAGCCCCAACAGCGGGAGTATCCGCGGTTCCTACAATGAGCAGTTCTTC
- - TRBJ2-7 15 TRBV9 CASSVAPTADYEQYF TGTGCCAGCAGCGTAGCACCGACAGCAGACTACGAGCAGTACTTC